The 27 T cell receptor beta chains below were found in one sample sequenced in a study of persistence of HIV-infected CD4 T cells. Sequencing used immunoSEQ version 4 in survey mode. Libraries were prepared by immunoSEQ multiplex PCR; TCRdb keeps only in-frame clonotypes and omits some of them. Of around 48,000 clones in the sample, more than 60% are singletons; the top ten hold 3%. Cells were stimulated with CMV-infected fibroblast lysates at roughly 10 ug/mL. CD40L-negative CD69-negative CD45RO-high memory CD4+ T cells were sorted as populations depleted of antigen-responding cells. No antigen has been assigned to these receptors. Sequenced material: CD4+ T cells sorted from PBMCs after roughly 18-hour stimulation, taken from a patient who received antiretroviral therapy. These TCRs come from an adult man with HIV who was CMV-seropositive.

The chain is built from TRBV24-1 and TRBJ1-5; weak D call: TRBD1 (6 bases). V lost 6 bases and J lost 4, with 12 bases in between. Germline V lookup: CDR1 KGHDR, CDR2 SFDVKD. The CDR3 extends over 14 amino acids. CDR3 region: CATSKGGPNQPQHF. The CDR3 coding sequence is TGTGCCACCAGTAAAGGGGGACCTAATCAGCCCCAGCATTTT.

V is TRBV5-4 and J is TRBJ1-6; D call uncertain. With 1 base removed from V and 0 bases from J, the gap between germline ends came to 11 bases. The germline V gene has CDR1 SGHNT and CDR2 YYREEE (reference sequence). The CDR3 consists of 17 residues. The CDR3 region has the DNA TGTGCCAGCAGCTTGAGGACTTCTATCTCCTATAATTCACCCCTCCACTTT. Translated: CASSLRTSISYNSPLHF.

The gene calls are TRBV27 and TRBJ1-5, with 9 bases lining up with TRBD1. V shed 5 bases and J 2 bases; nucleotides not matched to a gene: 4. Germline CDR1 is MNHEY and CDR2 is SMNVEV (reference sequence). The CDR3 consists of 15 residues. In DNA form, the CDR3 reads TGTGCCAGCAGTACAGGGGGCTCTGGCAATCAGCCCCAGCATTTT. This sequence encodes CASSTGGSGNQPQHF.

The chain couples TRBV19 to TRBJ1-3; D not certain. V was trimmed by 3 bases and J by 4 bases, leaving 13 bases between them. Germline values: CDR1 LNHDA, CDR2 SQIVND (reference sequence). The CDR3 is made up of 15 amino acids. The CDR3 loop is CASSIRGPAGNTIYF. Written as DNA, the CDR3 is TGTGCCAGTAGTATTAGAGGGCCGGCAGGAAACACCATATATTTT.

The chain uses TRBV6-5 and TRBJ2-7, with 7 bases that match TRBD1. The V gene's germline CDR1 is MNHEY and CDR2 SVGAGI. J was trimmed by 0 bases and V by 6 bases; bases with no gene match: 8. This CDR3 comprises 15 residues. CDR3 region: CASRADRAISYEQYF. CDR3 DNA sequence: TGTGCCAGCAGGGCCGACAGGGCCATCTCCTACGAGCAGTACTTC.

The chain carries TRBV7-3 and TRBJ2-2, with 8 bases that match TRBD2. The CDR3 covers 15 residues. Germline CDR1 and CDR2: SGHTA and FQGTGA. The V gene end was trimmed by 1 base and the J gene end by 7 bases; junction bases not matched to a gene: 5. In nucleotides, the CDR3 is TGTGCCAGCAGCTTAAGCGGGGGGAGACGCGGGGAGCTGTTTTTT. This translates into CASSLSGGRRGELFF.

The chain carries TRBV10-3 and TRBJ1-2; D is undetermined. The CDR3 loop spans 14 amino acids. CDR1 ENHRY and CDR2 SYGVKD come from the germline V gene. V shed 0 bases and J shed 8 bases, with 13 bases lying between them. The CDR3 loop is CAISESQNMVGYTF. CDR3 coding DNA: TGTGCCATCAGTGAGTCCCAGAATATGGTCGGCTACACCTTC.

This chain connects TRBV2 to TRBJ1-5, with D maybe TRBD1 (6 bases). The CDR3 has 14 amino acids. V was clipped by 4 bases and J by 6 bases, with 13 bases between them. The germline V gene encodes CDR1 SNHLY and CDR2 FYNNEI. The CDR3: CASSGGRGAQPQHF. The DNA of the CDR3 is TGTGCCAGCAGTGGGGGGCGGGGAGCTCAGCCCCAGCATTTT.

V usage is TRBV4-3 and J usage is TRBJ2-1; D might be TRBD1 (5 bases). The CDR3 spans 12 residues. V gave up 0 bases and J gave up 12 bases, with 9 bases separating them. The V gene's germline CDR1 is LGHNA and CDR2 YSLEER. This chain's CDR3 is CASSQDRTRQFF. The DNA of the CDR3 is TGCGCCAGCAGCCAAGATAGGACACGGCAGTTCTTC.

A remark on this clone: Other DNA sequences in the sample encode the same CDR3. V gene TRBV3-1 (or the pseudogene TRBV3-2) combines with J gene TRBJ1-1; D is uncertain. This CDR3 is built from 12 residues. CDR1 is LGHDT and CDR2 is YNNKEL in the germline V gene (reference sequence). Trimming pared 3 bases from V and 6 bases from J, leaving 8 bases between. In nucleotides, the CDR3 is TGTGCCAGCAGCCATCCCCGCGCTGAAGCTTTCTTT. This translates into CASSHPRAEAFF.

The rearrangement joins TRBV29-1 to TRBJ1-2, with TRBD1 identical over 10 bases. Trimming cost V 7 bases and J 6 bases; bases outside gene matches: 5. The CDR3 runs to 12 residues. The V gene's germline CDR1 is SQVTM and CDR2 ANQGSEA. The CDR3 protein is CSGGTGADGYTF. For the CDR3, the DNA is TGCAGCGGCGGGACAGGGGCGGATGGCTACACCTTC.

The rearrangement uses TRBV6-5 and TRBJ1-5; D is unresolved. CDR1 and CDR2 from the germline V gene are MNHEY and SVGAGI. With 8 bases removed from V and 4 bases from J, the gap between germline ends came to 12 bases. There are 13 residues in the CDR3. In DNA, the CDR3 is TGTGCCAGCGAGGACTTGTTGAATCAGCCCCAGCATTTT. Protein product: CASEDLLNQPQHF.

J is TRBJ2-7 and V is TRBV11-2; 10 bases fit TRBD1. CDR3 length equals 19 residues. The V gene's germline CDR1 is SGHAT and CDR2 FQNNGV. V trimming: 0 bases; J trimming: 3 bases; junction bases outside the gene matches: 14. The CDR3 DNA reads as TGTGCCAGCAGCTTAGACCGCCCGGGACAGGGGCGTTCCAACTACGAGCAGTACTTC. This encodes CASSLDRPGQGRSNYEQYF.

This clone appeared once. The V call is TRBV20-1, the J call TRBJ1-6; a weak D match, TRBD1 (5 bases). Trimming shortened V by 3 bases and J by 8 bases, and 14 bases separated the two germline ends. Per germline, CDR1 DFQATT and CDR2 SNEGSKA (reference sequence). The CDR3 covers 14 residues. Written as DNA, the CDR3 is TGCAGTGCTAGTGGGTGGACATCGGATTCACCCCTCCACTTT. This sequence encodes CSASGWTSDSPLHF.

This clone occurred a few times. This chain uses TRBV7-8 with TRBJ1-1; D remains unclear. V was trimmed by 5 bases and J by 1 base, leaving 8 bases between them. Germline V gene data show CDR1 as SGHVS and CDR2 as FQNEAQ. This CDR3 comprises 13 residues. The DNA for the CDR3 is TGTGCCAGCAGCCCCCTTACGAACACTGAAGCTTTCTTT. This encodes CASSPLTNTEAFF. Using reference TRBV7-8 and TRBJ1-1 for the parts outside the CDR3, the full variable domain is GAGVSQSPRYKVAKRGQDVALRCDPISGHVSLFWYQQALGQGPEFLTYFQNEAQLDKSGLPSDRFFAERPEGSVSTLKIQRTQQEDSAVYLCASSPLTNTEAFFGQGTRLTVV.

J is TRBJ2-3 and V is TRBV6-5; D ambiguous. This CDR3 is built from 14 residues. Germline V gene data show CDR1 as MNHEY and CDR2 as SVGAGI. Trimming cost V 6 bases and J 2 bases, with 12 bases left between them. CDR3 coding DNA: TGTGCCAGCAGAAACAGCCTCTCCACAGATACGCAGTATTTT. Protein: CASRNSLSTDTQYF.

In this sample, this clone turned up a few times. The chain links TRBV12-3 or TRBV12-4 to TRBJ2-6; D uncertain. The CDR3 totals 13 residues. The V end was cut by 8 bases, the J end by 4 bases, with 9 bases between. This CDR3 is CASLPEGANVLTF. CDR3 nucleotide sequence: TGTGCCAGCCTCCCGGAGGGGGCCAACGTCCTGACTTTC.

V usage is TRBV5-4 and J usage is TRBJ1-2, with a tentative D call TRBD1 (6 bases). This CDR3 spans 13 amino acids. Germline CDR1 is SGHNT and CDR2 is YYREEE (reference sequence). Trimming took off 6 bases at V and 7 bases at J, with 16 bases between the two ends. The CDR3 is CASTKNRVVGYTF. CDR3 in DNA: TGTGCCAGCACCAAGAACAGGGTGGTTGGCTACACCTTC.

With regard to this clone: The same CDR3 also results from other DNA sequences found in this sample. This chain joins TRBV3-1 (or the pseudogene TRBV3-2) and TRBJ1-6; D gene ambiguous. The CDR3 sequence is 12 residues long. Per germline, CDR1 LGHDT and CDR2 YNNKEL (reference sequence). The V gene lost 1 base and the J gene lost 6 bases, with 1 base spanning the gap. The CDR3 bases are TGTGCCAGCAGCCAAGCTAATTCACCCCTCCACTTT. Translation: CASSQANSPLHF.

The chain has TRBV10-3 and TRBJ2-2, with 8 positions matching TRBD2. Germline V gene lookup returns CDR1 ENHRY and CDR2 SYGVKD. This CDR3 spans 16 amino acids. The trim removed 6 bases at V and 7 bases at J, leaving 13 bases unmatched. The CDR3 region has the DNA TGTGCCATCAGGGAGACCCCTGCGGGAGGAGGCGGGGAGCTGTTTTTT. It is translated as CAIRETPAGGGGELFF.

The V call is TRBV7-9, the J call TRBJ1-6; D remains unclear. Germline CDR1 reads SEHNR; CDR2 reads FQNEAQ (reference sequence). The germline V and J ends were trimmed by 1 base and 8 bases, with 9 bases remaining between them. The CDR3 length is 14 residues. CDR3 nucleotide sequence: TGTGCCAGCAGCTTAGAGTCGGATTATTCACCCCTCCACTTT. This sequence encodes CASSLESDYSPLHF.

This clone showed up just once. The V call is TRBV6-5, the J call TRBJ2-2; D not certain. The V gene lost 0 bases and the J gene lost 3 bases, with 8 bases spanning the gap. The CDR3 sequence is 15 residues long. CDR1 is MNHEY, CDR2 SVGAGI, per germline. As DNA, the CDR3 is TGTGCCAGCAGTTACTCGAACGTTCACACCGGGGAGCTGTTTTTT. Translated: CASSYSNVHTGELFF.

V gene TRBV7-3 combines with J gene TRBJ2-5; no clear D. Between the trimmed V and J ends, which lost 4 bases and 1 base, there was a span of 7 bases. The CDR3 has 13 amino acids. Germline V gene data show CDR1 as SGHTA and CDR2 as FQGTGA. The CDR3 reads CASSSMIQETQYF. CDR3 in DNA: TGTGCCAGCAGCTCGATGATCCAAGAGACCCAGTACTTC.

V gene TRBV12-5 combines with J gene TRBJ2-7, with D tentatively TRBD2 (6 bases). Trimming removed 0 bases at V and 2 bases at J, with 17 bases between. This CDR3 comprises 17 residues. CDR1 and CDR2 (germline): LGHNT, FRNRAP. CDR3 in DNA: TGTGCTAGTGGTTTGGTGAGGTGGAGGGCCAATCCCTACGAGCAGTACTTC. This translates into CASGLVRWRANPYEQYF.

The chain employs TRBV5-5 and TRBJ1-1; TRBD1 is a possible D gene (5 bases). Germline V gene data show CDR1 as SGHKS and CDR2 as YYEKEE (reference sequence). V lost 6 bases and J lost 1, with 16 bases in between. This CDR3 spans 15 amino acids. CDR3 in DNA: TGTGCCAGCAACCCGGGGGACGATAGGAACACTGAAGCTTTCTTT. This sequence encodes CASNPGDDRNTEAFF.

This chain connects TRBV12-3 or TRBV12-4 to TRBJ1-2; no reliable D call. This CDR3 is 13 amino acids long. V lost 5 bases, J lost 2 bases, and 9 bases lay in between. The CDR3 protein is CASSSNRNYGYTF. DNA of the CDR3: TGTGCCAGCAGTAGTAACAGAAACTATGGCTACACCTTC.

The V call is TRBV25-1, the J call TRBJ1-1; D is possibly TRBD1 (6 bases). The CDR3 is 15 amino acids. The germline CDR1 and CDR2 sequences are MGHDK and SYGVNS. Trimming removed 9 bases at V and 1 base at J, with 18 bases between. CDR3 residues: CARPGGGWKNTEAFF. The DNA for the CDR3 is TGTGCCAGACCCGGGGGGGGCTGGAAGAACACTGAAGCTTTCTTT.